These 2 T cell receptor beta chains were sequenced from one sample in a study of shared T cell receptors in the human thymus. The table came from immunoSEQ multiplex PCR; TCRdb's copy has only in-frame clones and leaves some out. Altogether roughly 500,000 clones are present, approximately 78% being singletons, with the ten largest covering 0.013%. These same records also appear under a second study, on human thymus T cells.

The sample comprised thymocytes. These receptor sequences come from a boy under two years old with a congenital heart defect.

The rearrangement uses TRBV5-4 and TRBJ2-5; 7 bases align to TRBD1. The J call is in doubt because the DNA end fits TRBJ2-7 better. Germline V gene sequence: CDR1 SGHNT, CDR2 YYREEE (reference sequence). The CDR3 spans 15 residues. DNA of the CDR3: TGTGCCAGCAGCTCCGGACAGGCCCCCTCCTACGAGCAGTACTTC. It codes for CASSSGQAPSYEQYF.

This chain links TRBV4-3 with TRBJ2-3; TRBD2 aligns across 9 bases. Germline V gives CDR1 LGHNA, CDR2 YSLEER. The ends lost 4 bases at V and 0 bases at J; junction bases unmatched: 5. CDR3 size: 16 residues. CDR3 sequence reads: CASSPLAGTSTDTQYF. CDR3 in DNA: TGCGCCAGCAGCCCCCTAGCGGGAACGAGCACAGATACGCAGTATTTT.